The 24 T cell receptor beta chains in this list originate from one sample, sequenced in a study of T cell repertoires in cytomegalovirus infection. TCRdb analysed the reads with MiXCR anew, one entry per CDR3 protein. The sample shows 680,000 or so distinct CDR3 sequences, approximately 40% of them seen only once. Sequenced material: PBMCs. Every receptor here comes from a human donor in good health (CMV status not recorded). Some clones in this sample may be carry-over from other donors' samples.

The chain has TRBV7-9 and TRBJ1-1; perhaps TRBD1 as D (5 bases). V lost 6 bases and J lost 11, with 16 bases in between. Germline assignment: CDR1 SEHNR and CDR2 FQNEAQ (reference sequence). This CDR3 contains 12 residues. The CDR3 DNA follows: TGTGCCAGCAGGGTGGGGCAAAATGAGGCTTTCTTT. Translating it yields CASRVGQNEAFF.

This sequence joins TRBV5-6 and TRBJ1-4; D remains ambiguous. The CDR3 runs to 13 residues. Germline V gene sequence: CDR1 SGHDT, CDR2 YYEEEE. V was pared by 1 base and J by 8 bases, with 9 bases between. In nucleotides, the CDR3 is TGTGCCAGCAGCTTGCTTAGAGCGGAAAAACTGTTTTTT. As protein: CASSLLRAEKLFF.

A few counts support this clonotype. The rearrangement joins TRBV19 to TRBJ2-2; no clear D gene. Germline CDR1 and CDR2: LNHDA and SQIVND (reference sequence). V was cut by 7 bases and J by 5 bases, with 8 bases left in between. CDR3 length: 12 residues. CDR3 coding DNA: TGTGCCAGTACCTTTTGGACCGGGGAGCTGTTTTTT. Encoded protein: CASTFWTGELFF.

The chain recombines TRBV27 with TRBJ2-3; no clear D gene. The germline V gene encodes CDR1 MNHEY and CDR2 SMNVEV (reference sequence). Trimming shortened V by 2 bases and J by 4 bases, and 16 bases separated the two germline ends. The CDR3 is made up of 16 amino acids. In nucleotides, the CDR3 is TGTGCCAGCAGTTTAATACATTTCGGGTTGCCAGATACGCAGTATTTT. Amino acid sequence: CASSLIHFGLPDTQYF.

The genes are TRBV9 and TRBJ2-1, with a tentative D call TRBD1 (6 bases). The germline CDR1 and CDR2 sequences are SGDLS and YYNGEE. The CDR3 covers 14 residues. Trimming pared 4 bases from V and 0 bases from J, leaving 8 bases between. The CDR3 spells CASSHRDSYNEQFF. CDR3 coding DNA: TGTGCCAGCAGCCACAGGGACTCCTACAATGAGCAGTTCTTC.

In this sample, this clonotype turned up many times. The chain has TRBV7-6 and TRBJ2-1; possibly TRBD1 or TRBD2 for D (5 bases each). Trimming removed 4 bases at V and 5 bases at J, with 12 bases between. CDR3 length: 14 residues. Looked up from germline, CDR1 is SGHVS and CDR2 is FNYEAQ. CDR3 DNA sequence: TGTGCCAGCAGCTCCTTGGGGACCGACAATGAGCAGTTCTTC. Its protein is CASSSLGTDNEQFF.

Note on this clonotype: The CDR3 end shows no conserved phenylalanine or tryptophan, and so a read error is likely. CDR3 bases: TGTGCCAGCAGCTTAGTCGCCGCCCCTGGGAAACTGTTTTTG. It yields the protein CASSLVAAPGKLFL. V usage is TRBV7-2 and J usage is TRBJ1-4; D remains unclear. CDR3 size: 14 residues. Trimming left V 1 base short and J 11 bases short, with 14 bases between. The V gene's germline CDR1 is SGHTA and CDR2 FQGNSA.

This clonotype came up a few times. CDR3 in DNA: TGTGCCAGCAACTCCGGGACCTTGTATAATGAAAAACTGTTTTTT. Residues: CASNSGTLYNEKLFF. The chain uses TRBV6-1 and TRBJ1-4; TRBD1 is a possible D gene (5 bases). Trimming took off 7 bases at V and 4 bases at J, with 16 bases between the two ends. The CDR3 totals 15 residues. The germline V gene has CDR1 MNHNS and CDR2 SASEGT.

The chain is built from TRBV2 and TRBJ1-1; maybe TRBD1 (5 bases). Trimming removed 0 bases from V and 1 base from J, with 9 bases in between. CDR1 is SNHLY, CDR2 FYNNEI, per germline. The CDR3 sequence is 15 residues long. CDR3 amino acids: CASSEALGGNTEAFF. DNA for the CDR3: TGTGCCAGCAGTGAAGCGCTTGGGGGGAACACTGAAGCTTTCTTT.

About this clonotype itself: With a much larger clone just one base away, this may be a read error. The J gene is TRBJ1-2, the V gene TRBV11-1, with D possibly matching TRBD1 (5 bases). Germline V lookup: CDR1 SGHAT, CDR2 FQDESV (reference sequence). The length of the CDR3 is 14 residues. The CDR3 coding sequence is TGTGCCAGCAGCTCAGGCCGGGACGGGAACGGCTACATCTTC. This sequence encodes CASSSGRDGNGYIF.

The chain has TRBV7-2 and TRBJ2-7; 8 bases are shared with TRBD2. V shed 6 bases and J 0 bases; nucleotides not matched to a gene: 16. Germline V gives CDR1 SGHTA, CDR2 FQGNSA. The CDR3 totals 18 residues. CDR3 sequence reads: CASRSGRGSGGSSYEQYF. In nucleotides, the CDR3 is TGTGCCAGCAGATCAGGACGCGGATCGGGGGGGAGCTCCTACGAGCAGTACTTC.

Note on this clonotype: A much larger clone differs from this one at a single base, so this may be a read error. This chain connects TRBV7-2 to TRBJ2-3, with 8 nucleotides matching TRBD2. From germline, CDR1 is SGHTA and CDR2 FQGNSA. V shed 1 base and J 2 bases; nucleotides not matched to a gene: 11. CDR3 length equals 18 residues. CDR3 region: CASSLGLTSARATDTQYF. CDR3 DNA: TGTGCCAGCAGCTTAGGGTTGACTAGCGCGAGGGCCACAGATACGCAGTATTTT.

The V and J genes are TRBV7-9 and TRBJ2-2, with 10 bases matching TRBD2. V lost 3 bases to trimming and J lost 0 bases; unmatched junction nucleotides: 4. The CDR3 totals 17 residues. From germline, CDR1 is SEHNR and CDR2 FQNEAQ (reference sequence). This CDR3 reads CASSLSSGGANTGELFF. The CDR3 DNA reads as TGTGCCAGCAGCTTGTCTAGCGGGGGCGCGAACACCGGGGAGCTGTTTTTT.

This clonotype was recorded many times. The CDR3 region has the DNA TGTGCCAGCAGCTTGGCCGGATCCGCCCAAGGCGGTGGCTACACCTTC. Encoded protein: CASSLAGSAQGGGYTF. V and J are TRBV7-3 and TRBJ1-2; D is unresolved. Looked up from germline, CDR1 is SGHTA and CDR2 is FQGTGA. V was pared by 3 bases and J by 7 bases, with 21 bases between. CDR3 length: 16 amino acids.

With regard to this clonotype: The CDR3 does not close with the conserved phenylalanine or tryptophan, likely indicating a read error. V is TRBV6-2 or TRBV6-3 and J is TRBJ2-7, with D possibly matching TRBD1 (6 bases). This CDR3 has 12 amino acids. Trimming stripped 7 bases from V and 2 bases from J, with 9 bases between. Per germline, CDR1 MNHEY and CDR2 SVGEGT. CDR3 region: CASKDRTYEQYL. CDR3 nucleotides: TGTGCCAGCAAGGACAGAACCTACGAGCAGTACTTA.

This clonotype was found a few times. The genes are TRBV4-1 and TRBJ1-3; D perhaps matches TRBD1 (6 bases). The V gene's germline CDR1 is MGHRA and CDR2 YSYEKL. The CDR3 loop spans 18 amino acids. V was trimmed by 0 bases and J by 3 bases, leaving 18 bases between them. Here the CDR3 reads CASSQEGGGITYGNTIYF. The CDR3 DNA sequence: TGCGCCAGCAGCCAAGAAGGGGGGGGGATAACATATGGAAACACCATATATTTT.

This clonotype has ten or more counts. The CDR3 is CASSLDPAYEQYF. CDR3 DNA sequence: TGTGCCAGCAGCTTAGATCCAGCCTACGAGCAGTACTTC. The V call is TRBV7-6, the J call TRBJ2-7; D is undetermined. V gave up 1 base and J gave up 2 bases, with 6 bases separating them. Per the germline V gene, CDR1 is SGHVS and CDR2 is FNYEAQ. The CDR3 has 13 amino acids.

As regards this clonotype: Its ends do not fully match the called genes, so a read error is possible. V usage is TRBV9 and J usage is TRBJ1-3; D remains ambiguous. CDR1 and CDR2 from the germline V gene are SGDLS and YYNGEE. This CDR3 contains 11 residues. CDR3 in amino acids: CASSVGNNIYF. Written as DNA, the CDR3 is TGTGCCAGCAGCGTAGGCAACAACATATATTTT.

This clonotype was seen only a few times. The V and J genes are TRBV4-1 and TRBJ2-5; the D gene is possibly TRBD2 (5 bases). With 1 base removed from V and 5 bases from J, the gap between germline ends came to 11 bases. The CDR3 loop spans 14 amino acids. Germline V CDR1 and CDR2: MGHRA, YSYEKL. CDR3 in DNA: TGCGCCAGCAGCCAAGCGGCGGGTGCGGAGACCCAGTACTTC. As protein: CASSQAAGAETQYF.

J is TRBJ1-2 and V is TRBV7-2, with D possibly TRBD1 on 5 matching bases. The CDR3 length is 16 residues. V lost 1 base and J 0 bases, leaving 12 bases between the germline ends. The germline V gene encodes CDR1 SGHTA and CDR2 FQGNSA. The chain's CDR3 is CASSLVSGLTNYGYTF. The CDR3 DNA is TGTGCCAGCAGCTTAGTTTCAGGGTTAACTAACTATGGCTACACCTTC.

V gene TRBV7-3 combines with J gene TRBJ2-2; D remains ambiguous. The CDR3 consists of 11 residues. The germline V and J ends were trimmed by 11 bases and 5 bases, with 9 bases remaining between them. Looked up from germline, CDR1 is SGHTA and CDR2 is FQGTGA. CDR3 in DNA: TGTGCCGTCGGCCAGACCGGGGAGCTGTTTTTT. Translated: CAVGQTGELFF.

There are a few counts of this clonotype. CDR3 bases: TGTGCCAGCAGCTTAGATCTCCGGACTAGCGGGAAAGCTACCTACAATGAGCAGTTCTTC. Its protein product is CASSLDLRTSGKATYNEQFF. This chain links TRBV11-2 with TRBJ2-1, with 12 bases fitting TRBD2. Germline V CDR1 and CDR2: SGHAT, FQNNGV. The V gene end was trimmed by 0 bases and the J gene end by 2 bases; junction bases not matched to a gene: 11. The CDR3 length is 20 residues.

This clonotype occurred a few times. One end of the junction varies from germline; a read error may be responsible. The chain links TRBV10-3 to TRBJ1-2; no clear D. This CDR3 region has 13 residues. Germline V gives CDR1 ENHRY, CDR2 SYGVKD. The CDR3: CAISESGGYCYTF. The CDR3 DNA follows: TGTGCCATCAGTGAGTCTGGCGGCTATTGCTACACCTTC.

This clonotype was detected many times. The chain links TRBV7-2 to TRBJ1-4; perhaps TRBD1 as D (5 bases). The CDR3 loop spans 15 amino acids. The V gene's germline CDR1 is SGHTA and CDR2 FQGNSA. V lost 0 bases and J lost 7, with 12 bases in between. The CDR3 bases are TGTGCCAGCAGCTTAGCGGGGGGGGTTAGTGAAAAACTGTTTTTT. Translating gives CASSLAGGVSEKLFF.